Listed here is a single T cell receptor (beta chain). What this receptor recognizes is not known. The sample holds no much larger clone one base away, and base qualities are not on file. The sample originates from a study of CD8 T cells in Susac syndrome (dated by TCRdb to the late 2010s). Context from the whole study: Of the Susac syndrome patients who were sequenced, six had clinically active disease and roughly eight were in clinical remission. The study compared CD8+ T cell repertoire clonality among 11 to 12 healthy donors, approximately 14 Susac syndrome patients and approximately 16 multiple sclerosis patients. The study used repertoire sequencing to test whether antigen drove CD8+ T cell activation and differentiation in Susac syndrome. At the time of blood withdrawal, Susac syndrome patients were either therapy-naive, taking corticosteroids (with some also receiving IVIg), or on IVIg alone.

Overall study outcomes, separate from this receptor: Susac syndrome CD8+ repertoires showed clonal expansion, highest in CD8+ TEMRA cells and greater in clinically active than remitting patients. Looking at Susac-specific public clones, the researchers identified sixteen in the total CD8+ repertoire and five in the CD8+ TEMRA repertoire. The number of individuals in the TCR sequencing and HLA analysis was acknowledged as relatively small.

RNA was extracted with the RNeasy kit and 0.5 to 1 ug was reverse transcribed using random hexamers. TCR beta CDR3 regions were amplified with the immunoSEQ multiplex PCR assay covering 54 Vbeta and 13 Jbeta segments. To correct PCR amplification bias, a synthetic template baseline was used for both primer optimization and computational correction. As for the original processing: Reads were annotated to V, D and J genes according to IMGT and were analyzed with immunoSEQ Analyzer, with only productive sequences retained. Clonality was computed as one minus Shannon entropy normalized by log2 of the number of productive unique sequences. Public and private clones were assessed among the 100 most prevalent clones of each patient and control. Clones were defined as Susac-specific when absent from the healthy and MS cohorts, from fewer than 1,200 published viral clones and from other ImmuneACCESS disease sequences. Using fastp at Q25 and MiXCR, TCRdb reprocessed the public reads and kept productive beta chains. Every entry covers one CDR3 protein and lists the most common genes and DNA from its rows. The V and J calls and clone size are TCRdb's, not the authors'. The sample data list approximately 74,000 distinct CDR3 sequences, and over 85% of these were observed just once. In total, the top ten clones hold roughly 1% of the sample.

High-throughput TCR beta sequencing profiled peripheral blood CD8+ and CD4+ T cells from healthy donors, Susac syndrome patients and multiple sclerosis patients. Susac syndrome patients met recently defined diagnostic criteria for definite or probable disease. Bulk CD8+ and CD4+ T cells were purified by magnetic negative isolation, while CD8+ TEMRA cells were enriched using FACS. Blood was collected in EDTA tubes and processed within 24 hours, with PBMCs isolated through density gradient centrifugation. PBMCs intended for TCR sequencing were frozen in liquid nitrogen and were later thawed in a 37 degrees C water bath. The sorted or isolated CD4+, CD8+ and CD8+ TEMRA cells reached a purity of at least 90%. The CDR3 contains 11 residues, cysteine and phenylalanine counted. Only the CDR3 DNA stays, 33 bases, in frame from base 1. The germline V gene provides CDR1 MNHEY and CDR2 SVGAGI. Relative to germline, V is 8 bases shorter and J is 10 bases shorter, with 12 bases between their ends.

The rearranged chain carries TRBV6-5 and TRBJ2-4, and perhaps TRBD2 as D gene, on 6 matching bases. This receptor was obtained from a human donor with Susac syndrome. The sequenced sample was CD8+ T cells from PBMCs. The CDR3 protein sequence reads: CASHWGEIQYF. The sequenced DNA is TGTGCCAGCCACTGGGGGGAAATTCAGTACTTC.